The 32 T cell receptor beta chains given below trace back to one sample, sequenced in a study of CD8+CD57+ T cells in acquired aplastic anemia. The template for TCR beta VDJ and CDR3 sequence profiling was genomic DNA. TCRdb independently ran MiXCR on the reads; one entry per CDR3 protein. Of 220,000 or so distinct CDR3 sequences listed, 65% are singletons. CD8+CD57+ cell expansion had been shown by flow cytometry in patients chosen for sequencing. Sequencing was done on a sample of sorted CD4+, CD8+, or CD8+CD57+ T cells (not recorded which) from PBMCs. Receptors were obtained from a human donor with aplastic anemia.

V and J are TRBV7-9 and TRBJ2-7, with 7 bases matching TRBD2. The CDR3 is made up of 13 amino acids. CDR1 and CDR2 from the germline V gene are SEHNR and FQNEAQ (reference sequence). Trimming took 9 bases from V and 5 from J; bases not matched to a gene: 10. In DNA, the CDR3 is TGTGCCAGTAGCGCGCGGGAGATCCACGAGCAGTACTTC. Translated, it gives CASSAREIHEQYF. Supplemented by reference TRBV7-9 and TRBJ2-7, the full variable domain reads DTGVSQNPRHKITKRGQNVTFRCDPISEHNRLYWYRQTLGQGPEFLTYFQNEAQLEKSRLLSDRFSAERPKGSFSTLEIQRTEQGDSAMYLCASSAREIHEQYFGPGTRLTVT.

The chain carries TRBV20-1 and TRBJ2-5; D remains ambiguous. The V gene lost 6 bases and the J gene lost 5 bases, with 10 bases spanning the gap. The CDR3 covers 11 residues. Germline V gene data show CDR1 as DFQATT and CDR2 as SNEGSKA (reference sequence). The CDR3 bases are TGCAGTGCGGAATCAACGGAGACCCAGTACTTC. Its protein is CSAESTETQYF.

The V and J genes are TRBV12-3 or TRBV12-4 and TRBJ2-7; 12 bases map to TRBD2. Trimming removed 6 bases from V and 4 bases from J; junction bases left unmatched: 4. The CDR3 runs to 14 residues. DNA of the CDR3: TGTGCCAGCAGGTCTGGACTAGCGGGATACGAGCAGTACTTC. Protein: CASRSGLAGYEQYF.

The rearrangement links TRBV19 to TRBJ2-7; 7 bases are a match to TRBD2. This CDR3 has 14 residues. CDR1 and CDR2 from the germline V gene are LNHDA and SQIVND (reference sequence). V trimming: 3 bases; J trimming: 2 bases; junction bases outside the gene matches: 4. CDR3 sequence (DNA): TGTGCCAGTAGTATCCAGACTAGCACCTACGAGCAGTACTTC. It encodes CASSIQTSTYEQYF.

This clonotype was detected ten times or more. V and J are TRBV11-3 and TRBJ1-1, with D hard to call. Germline-derived CDR1 and CDR2 are SGHNT and YENEEA. Trimming stripped 5 bases from V and 3 bases from J, with 7 bases between. The CDR3 loop spans 12 amino acids. The CDR3 sequence is CASSDGDTEAFF. DNA of the CDR3: TGTGCCAGCAGCGACGGGGACACTGAAGCTTTCTTT.

This clonotype was counted a few times. The chain has TRBV29-1 and TRBJ1-2; D is unclear. This CDR3 has 11 residues. Trimming left V 6 bases short and J 4 bases short, with 9 bases between. CDR1 SQVTM and CDR2 ANQGSEA come from the germline V gene. The CDR3 region is CSVETGYGYTF. CDR3 bases: TGCAGCGTCGAAACGGGCTATGGCTACACCTTC. The entire variable domain, with the rest obtained from reference TRBV29-1 and TRBJ1-2, is as follows: SAVISQKPSRDICQRGTSLTIQCQVDSQVTMMFWYRQQPGQSLTLIATANQGSEATYESGFVIDKFPISRPNLTFSTLTVSNMSPEDSSIYLCSVETGYGYTFGSGTRLTVV.

CDR3: CAISESTRGDSPLHF. Written as DNA, the CDR3 is TGTGCCATCAGTGAGTCGACCAGGGGGGATTCACCCCTCCACTTT. This chain links TRBV10-3 with TRBJ1-6; 7 bases line up with TRBD1. After removal of 0 bases from V and 8 bases from J, the junction contained 4 bases not matched to a gene. CDR1 is ENHRY and CDR2 is SYGVKD in the germline V gene. This CDR3 spans 15 amino acids.

The chain has TRBV2 and TRBJ2-3, with 9 bases matching TRBD2. The germline gives CDR1 SNHLY, CDR2 FYNNEI. The CDR3 spans 15 residues. CDR3 sequence (DNA): TGTGCTAGCGGGAGTAGCTGGTCTAGCACAGATACGCAGTATTTT. This sequence encodes CASGSSWSSTDTQYF.

This chain connects TRBV10-1 to TRBJ2-7, with D possibly being TRBD1 (5 bases). The CDR3 is 14 amino acids. V was shortened by 6 bases and J by 2 bases, with 14 bases between the two germline ends. Germline V gene lookup returns CDR1 WNHNN and CDR2 SYGVQD (reference sequence). The DNA for the CDR3 is TGCGCCAGCAGGGGGCTTCAGGTTCCCTACGAGCAGTACTTC. Protein product: CASRGLQVPYEQYF.

The sample holds many counts of this clonotype. This rearrangement joins TRBV7-9 to TRBJ2-7; 7 nucleotides align to TRBD1. V shed 5 bases and J 2 bases; nucleotides not matched to a gene: 6. The CDR3 runs to 14 residues. Germline CDR1 and CDR2: SEHNR and FQNEAQ (reference sequence). Written as DNA, the CDR3 is TGTGCCAGCAGCCCACCGGGACAGACCTACGAGCAGTACTTC. Translation: CASSPPGQTYEQYF.

The chain carries TRBV10-3 and TRBJ1-2; a possible D gene is TRBD1 (6 bases). From germline, CDR1 is ENHRY and CDR2 SYGVKD. There are 12 residues in the CDR3. V was trimmed by 3 bases and J by 8 bases, leaving 10 bases between them. The CDR3 DNA reads TGTGCCATCAGTGATGGGGGGCAAGGCTACACCTTC. Translation gives CAISDGGQGYTF.

The chain links TRBV19 to TRBJ1-2, with D perhaps TRBD1 (6 bases). The V end was cut by 4 bases, the J end by 4 bases, with 7 bases between. Per the germline V gene, CDR1 is LNHDA and CDR2 is SQIVND (reference sequence). CDR3 length: 12 amino acids. The CDR3 here is CASSRGPYGYTF. The CDR3 DNA follows: TGTGCCAGTAGTAGGGGGCCCTATGGCTACACCTTC.

This clonotype was seen a few times. The gene calls are TRBV7-9 and TRBJ2-5, with TRBD2 matching 12 bases. V shed 3 bases and J 4 bases; nucleotides not matched to a gene: 9. Germline CDR1 is SEHNR and CDR2 is FQNEAQ (reference sequence). The CDR3 has 17 residues. The CDR3 is CASSLAWPSGGGETQYF. The CDR3 nucleotides are TGTGCCAGCAGCTTGGCGTGGCCTAGCGGGGGGGGAGAGACCCAGTACTTC.

The rearrangement uses TRBV19 and TRBJ2-2, with D possibly matching TRBD1 (6 bases). The CDR3 is 14 amino acids. Germline CDR1 LNHDA, CDR2 SQIVND (reference sequence). The germline V and J ends were trimmed by 7 bases and 6 bases, with 15 bases remaining between them. The CDR3 here is CASTQGLRAGELFF. The DNA of the CDR3 is TGTGCCAGTACCCAGGGGTTAAGGGCCGGGGAGCTGTTTTTT.

In this sample, this clonotype turned up a few times. This chain uses TRBV29-1 with TRBJ2-5; 10 bases are a match to TRBD2. Losses at the gene ends were 3 bases for V and 7 bases for J; bases not matched to a gene: 8. This CDR3 has 14 residues. Germline assignment: CDR1 SQVTM and CDR2 ANQGSEA. As DNA, the CDR3 is TGCAGCGTTGATTCTAGCGGGGGCCCAGGGACCCAGTACTTC. This translates into CSVDSSGGPGTQYF. Supplemented by reference TRBV29-1 and TRBJ2-5, the full variable domain reads SAVISQKPSRDICQRGTSLTIQCQVDSQVTMMFWYRQQPGQSLTLIATANQGSEATYESGFVIDKFPISRPNLTFSTLTVSNMSPEDSSIYLCSVDSSGGPGTQYFGPGTRLLVL.

The chain links TRBV7-9 to TRBJ2-5, with D perhaps matching TRBD1 (6 bases). This CDR3 contains 15 residues. The germline V gene has CDR1 SEHNR and CDR2 FQNEAQ (reference sequence). V lost 1 base to trimming and J lost 5 bases, with 14 bases between them. The CDR3 protein is CASSLGAGEGETQYF. In DNA form, the CDR3 reads TGTGCCAGCAGCTTAGGGGCAGGGGAAGGGGAGACCCAGTACTTC.

The CDR3 spells CASSVRDSDYEQYF. DNA of the CDR3: TGTGCCAGTAGTGTCCGGGACAGTGACTACGAGCAGTACTTC. The chain is built from TRBV19 and TRBJ2-7; 7 bases fit TRBD1. V shed 5 bases and J 3 bases; nucleotides not matched to a gene: 7. The length of the CDR3 is 14 residues. The germline V gene encodes CDR1 LNHDA and CDR2 SQIVND (reference sequence).

V usage is TRBV25-1 and J usage is TRBJ1-1, with a possible D match to TRBD1 (6 bases). With 6 bases removed from V and 6 bases from J, the gap between germline ends came to 14 bases. The CDR3 has 13 amino acids. Germline V lookup: CDR1 MGHDK, CDR2 SYGVNS. This CDR3 reads CASSAYRVPEAFF. In DNA form, the CDR3 reads TGTGCCAGCAGCGCCTACAGGGTTCCTGAAGCTTTCTTT.

The chain is built from TRBV2 and TRBJ1-1; a possible D gene is TRBD1 (5 bases). Germline values: CDR1 SNHLY, CDR2 FYNNEI. This CDR3 has 13 amino acids. V lost 0 bases and J 8 bases, leaving 10 bases between the germline ends. The CDR3 DNA reads as TGTGCCAGCAGTGAAGCCCGGGGGGAAGAAGCTTTCTTT. This encodes CASSEARGEEAFF.

This clonotype has just a few counts. The chain combines TRBV7-3 with TRBJ2-1, with D possibly matching TRBD1 (7 bases). The V gene lost 5 bases and the J gene lost 5 bases, with 16 bases spanning the gap. The CDR3 has 15 amino acids. The germline CDR1 and CDR2 sequences are SGHTA and FQGTGA. CDR3 DNA: TGTGCCAGCAGCCTCAGAGGAGGGGGCAACAATGAGCAGTTCTTC. Translation gives CASSLRGGGNNEQFF.

The V and J genes are TRBV5-6 and TRBJ2-7, with D perhaps matching TRBD1 (5 bases). CDR3 length: 13 amino acids. Trimming pared 5 bases from V and 7 bases from J, leaving 16 bases between. The germline V gene encodes CDR1 SGHDT and CDR2 YYEEEE. DNA for the CDR3: TGTGCCAGCAGTAATAAACAGGTGGGAGAGCAGTACTTC. The encoded protein is CASSNKQVGEQYF.

V is TRBV29-1 and J is TRBJ2-7; D might be TRBD1 or TRBD2, each matching 5 bases. This CDR3 is 13 amino acids long. Germline CDR1 and CDR2: SQVTM and ANQGSEA. Deletions cut 0 bases from V and 1 base from J, with 7 bases between. The CDR3 loop is CSVEDEGSYEQYF. In DNA, the CDR3 is TGCAGCGTTGAAGATGAGGGGTCCTACGAGCAGTACTTC.

This clonotype was picked up one time. The V and J genes are TRBV4-1 and TRBJ1-2, with a weak D call TRBD1 (6 bases). The CDR3 is made up of 16 amino acids. Trimming removed 5 bases from V and 2 bases from J, with 18 bases in between. Germline-derived CDR1 and CDR2 are MGHRA and YSYEKL. The CDR3, as DNA: TGCGCCAGCAGCGCTCTCATTGCGGGGGCCAACTATGGCTACACCTTC. Amino acid sequence: CASSALIAGANYGYTF.

The chain is built from TRBV9 and TRBJ2-1; no clear D gene. V was pared by 0 bases and J by 10 bases, with 8 bases between. Germline loops: CDR1 SGDLS, CDR2 YYNGEE. This CDR3 is 12 amino acids long. The CDR3 here is CASSVGHLEQFF. DNA of the CDR3: TGTGCCAGCAGCGTAGGACATCTCGAGCAGTTCTTC.

The chain has TRBV29-1 and TRBJ1-1, with 9 bases identical to TRBD1. J was trimmed by 10 bases and V by 2 bases; bases with no gene match: 11. CDR1 is SQVTM and CDR2 is ANQGSEA in the germline V gene. CDR3 size: 14 residues. The chain's CDR3 is CSVERGTGIMGAFF. CDR3 DNA: TGCAGCGTTGAACGGGGGACAGGGATAATGGGAGCTTTCTTT.

This clonotype showed up many times. The rearrangement joins TRBV20-1 to TRBJ2-5; D not resolved. The CDR3 has 13 amino acids. CDR1 DFQATT and CDR2 SNEGSKA come from the germline V gene (reference sequence). The ends were cut back, 2 bases at V and 1 base at J, with 8 bases in the middle. CDR3 protein: CSARPARQETQYF. The CDR3 coding sequence is TGCAGTGCTAGACCGGCCCGCCAAGAGACCCAGTACTTC.

The chain links TRBV7-9 to TRBJ2-3; perhaps TRBD1 as D (6 bases). The CDR3 consists of 15 residues. Per germline, CDR1 SEHNR and CDR2 FQNEAQ (reference sequence). Trimming removed 1 base from V and 4 bases from J, with 12 bases in between. CDR3 DNA sequence: TGTGCCAGCAGCTTAGGACAGGTTCTCCCAGATACGCAGTATTTT. Amino acid sequence: CASSLGQVLPDTQYF.

The V and J genes are TRBV7-9 and TRBJ1-2; no definite D call. Trimming stripped 2 bases from V and 4 bases from J, with 11 bases between. CDR1 and CDR2 from the germline V gene are SEHNR and FQNEAQ (reference sequence). The CDR3 is 14 amino acids. The DNA of the CDR3 is TGTGCCAGCAGCTTAACGGCAGGTCCCTATGGCTACACCTTC. Its protein is CASSLTAGPYGYTF.

Points on this clonotype: The junction departs from germline at one end; a sequencing error may be responsible. The chain recombines TRBV5-1 with TRBJ2-7; the D gene is possibly TRBD2 (6 bases). CDR1 and CDR2 from the germline V gene are SGHRS and YFSETQ. This CDR3 contains 15 residues. CDR3 bases: TGTGCCAGCAGCTTCCCTGGGGGGAGCTCCTACGAGCAGTACTTC. Residues: CASSFPGGSSYEQYF.

The chain uses TRBV4-1 and TRBJ1-2; D is possibly TRBD1 (5 bases). Trimming took off 0 bases at V and 13 bases at J, with 9 bases between the two ends. CDR3 size: 11 residues. Germline V gene data show CDR1 as MGHRA and CDR2 as YSYEKL. The chain's CDR3 is CASSQELGVTF. The CDR3 DNA reads TGCGCCAGCAGCCAAGAGTTGGGGGTCACCTTC.

The chain has TRBV7-9 and TRBJ1-3, with D perhaps TRBD1 (5 bases). With 5 bases removed from V and 5 bases from J, the gap between germline ends came to 22 bases. Germline V CDR1 and CDR2: SEHNR, FQNEAQ (reference sequence). The CDR3 has 17 residues. The CDR3, as DNA: TGTGCCAGCAGCCCCCCTGGGGGAGCAGGGTCCCGAAACACCATATATTTT. This gives the protein CASSPPGGAGSRNTIYF.

This chain connects TRBV20-1 to TRBJ2-7; D unclear. The CDR3 length is 11 residues. Germline CDR1 reads DFQATT; CDR2 reads SNEGSKA (reference sequence). V was cut by 5 bases and J by 3 bases, with 8 bases left in between. The CDR3 sequence is CSAGARYEQYF. CDR3 nucleotide sequence: TGCAGTGCTGGCGCTCGCTACGAGCAGTACTTC.